Below, 28 T cell receptor beta chains from the same sample are listed, as sequenced in a study of vaccination effects on CD4 cells after COVID-19. These receptors are not linked to any known antigen. Sequencing in the ViraFEST assay came after antigen-specific CD4+ T cells had been expanded with viral peptide pools, which were used to stimulate PBMC. The authors isolated CD4+ T cells after around 11 days of culture. The healthy vaccine recipients, who had no prior SARS-CoV-2 infection, showed negative nucleocapsid antibodies. TCRdb keeps only in-frame clones here, not all; method: immunoSEQ multiplex PCR. The top ten clones hold around 3.8% of a sample with tens of thousands of clones, over 70% of them seen once. Sequencing was performed on CD4+ T cells from PBMCs cultured with HCoV-OC43 spike peptides, taken before COVID-19 vaccination. The subset is: HCoV-OC43 spike overlapping peptide pool stimulation. Receptor source: a human donor who received a COVID-19 vaccine.

The rearrangement links TRBV7-2 to TRBJ2-5; D may be TRBD2 (7 bases). The germline CDR1 and CDR2 sequences are SGHTA and FQGNSA. The V end lost 7 bases, the J end lost 4 bases, and 22 bases lay between the germline ends. The CDR3 totals 16 residues. CDR3 sequence (DNA): TGTGCCAGCAACCCCCAAGGGGGGGCGGGGAGAGAGACCCAGTACTTC. Amino acids: CASNPQGGAGRETQYF.

The chain joins TRBV19 to TRBJ2-3; tentatively, D is TRBD1 (6 bases). CDR1 is LNHDA and CDR2 is SQIVND in the germline V gene (reference sequence). Deletions cut 5 bases from V and 0 bases from J, with 21 bases between. This CDR3 contains 18 residues. CDR3 bases: TGTGCCAGTAGTGACCGGATCGGGACACATTCTAGCACAGATACGCAGTATTTT. Protein product: CASSDRIGTHSSTDTQYF.

The J gene is TRBJ1-4, the V gene TRBV5-6; D call uncertain. The germline CDR1 and CDR2 sequences are SGHDT and YYEEEE. CDR3 length: 13 amino acids. Trimming left V 4 bases short and J 5 bases short, with 9 bases between. The CDR3 DNA follows: TGTGCCAGCAGCAAAGGACGGAATGAAAAACTGTTTTTT. As protein: CASSKGRNEKLFF.

The V and J genes are TRBV25-1 and TRBJ2-4, with D tentatively TRBD1 (6 bases). This CDR3 contains 18 residues. Trimming removed 5 bases from V and 2 bases from J, with 22 bases in between. Germline CDR1 reads MGHDK; CDR2 reads SYGVNS. The CDR3 bases are TGTGCCAGCAGTTCCGCAGGTCTAGGGGGTCTATCCAAAAACATTCAGTACTTC. This translates into CASSSAGLGGLSKNIQYF.

CDR3 sequence reads: CATSPRVDTGELFF. CDR3 coding DNA: TGTGCCACCAGTCCCCGGGTTGACACCGGGGAGCTGTTTTTT. The chain joins TRBV24-1 to TRBJ2-2; D remains unclear. The germline CDR1 and CDR2 sequences are KGHDR and SFDVKD. The V end was cut by 6 bases, the J end by 3 bases, with 10 bases between. The CDR3 runs 14 residues.

The chain links TRBV5-1 to TRBJ1-1; unclear D gene. Germline V gene lookup returns CDR1 SGHRS and CDR2 YFSETQ. The V and J ends lost 1 base and 7 bases respectively, with 14 bases between them. CDR3 size: 14 residues. The chain's CDR3 is CASSLIKGEYEAFF. For the CDR3, the DNA is TGCGCCAGCAGCTTGATAAAGGGTGAGTATGAAGCTTTCTTT.

The chain recombines TRBV5-8 with TRBJ1-1; D may be TRBD1 (6 bases). The V gene lost 1 base and the J gene lost 4 bases, with 8 bases spanning the gap. This CDR3 has 13 amino acids. Germline lookup yields CDR1 SGHTS and CDR2 YDEGEE. CDR3 region: CASSLRGGTEAFF. The CDR3 DNA follows: TGTGCCAGCAGCTTGAGGGGGGGCACTGAAGCTTTCTTT.

This chain links TRBV9 with TRBJ2-6; 12 bases align to TRBD1. There are 20 residues in the CDR3. After removal of 0 bases from V and 2 bases from J, the junction contained 9 bases not matched to a gene. Germline V gives CDR1 SGDLS, CDR2 YYNGEE. The CDR3 sequence is CASSVESRGQGAAGANVLTF. The CDR3 bases are TGTGCCAGCAGCGTAGAATCTAGGGGACAGGGGGCTGCTGGGGCCAACGTCCTGACTTTC.

V gene TRBV4-1 combines with J gene TRBJ1-1; possible D gene TRBD1, 5 bases. Trimming took off 6 bases at V and 0 bases at J, with 8 bases between the two ends. This CDR3 has 13 amino acids. From germline, CDR1 is MGHRA and CDR2 YSYEKL. CDR3 residues: CASRQGLNTEAFF. In DNA, the CDR3 is TGCGCCAGCAGGCAGGGACTGAACACTGAAGCTTTCTTT.

V and J are TRBV6-5 and TRBJ2-3; D might be TRBD2 (5 bases). Trimming shortened V by 11 bases and J by 4 bases, and 16 bases separated the two germline ends. The CDR3 is 13 amino acids. The germline CDR1 and CDR2 sequences are MNHEY and SVGAGI. CDR3 nucleotides: TGTGCCGGAGCAGTACGGGGTCCAGATACGCAGTATTTT. Its translation is CAGAVRGPDTQYF.

The V call is TRBV11-3, the J call TRBJ2-3; no clear D. V shed 2 bases and J shed 0 bases, with 6 bases lying between them. The CDR3 has 14 residues. CDR1 is SGHNT and CDR2 is YENEEA in the germline V gene. This CDR3 reads CASSLYGSTDTQYF. The CDR3 DNA reads TGTGCCAGCAGCTTATACGGGAGCACAGATACGCAGTATTTT.

The rearrangement uses TRBV6-2 or TRBV6-3 and TRBJ2-5; the match to TRBD1 covers 7 bases. The CDR3 contains 15 residues. Germline loops: CDR1 MNHEY, CDR2 SVGEGT. V shed 5 bases and J 1 base; nucleotides not matched to a gene: 7. The CDR3 DNA reads as TGTGCCAGCAGTCAACCCGGGACAGCCCAAGAGACCCAGTACTTC. Encoded protein: CASSQPGTAQETQYF.

CDR3 in amino acids: CASTLSWTGYEQYV. CDR3 in DNA: TGTGCCAGCACTCTCTCTTGGACAGGCTACGAGCAGTACGTC. The chain couples TRBV6-5 to TRBJ2-7, with TRBD1 matching over 7 bases. Germline values: CDR1 MNHEY, CDR2 SVGAGI. V lost 7 bases to trimming and J lost 3 bases; unmatched junction nucleotides: 9. The CDR3 runs 14 residues.

This chain connects TRBV9 to TRBJ2-1; D not resolved. The CDR3 is made up of 16 amino acids. Germline-derived CDR1 and CDR2 are SGDLS and YYNGEE. V was trimmed by 1 base and J by 0 bases, leaving 11 bases between them. CDR3 amino acids: CASSVRSASSYNEQFF. CDR3 nucleotides: TGTGCCAGCAGCGTACGATCCGCCTCCTCCTACAATGAGCAGTTCTTC.

The CDR3 nucleotides read TGTGCCAGCAGCCAAGAACTGATCGGTCAGCCCCAGCATTTT. This codes for CASSQELIGQPQHF. The chain combines TRBV3-1 (or the pseudogene TRBV3-2) with TRBJ1-5; unclear D gene. Trimming removed 0 bases at V and 6 bases at J, with 9 bases between. Germline V lookup: CDR1 LGHDT, CDR2 YNNKEL (reference sequence). The CDR3 sequence is 14 residues long.

The chain carries TRBV6-1 and TRBJ1-1; D remains ambiguous. CDR3 length: 14 residues. The germline CDR1 and CDR2 sequences are MNHNS and SASEGT. With 2 bases removed from V and 10 bases from J, the gap between germline ends came to 17 bases. The CDR3 loop is CASSELPQPPVAFF. In DNA, the CDR3 is TGTGCCAGCAGTGAATTACCTCAACCCCCCGTAGCTTTCTTT.

This rearrangement joins TRBV5-1 to TRBJ1-2, with D tentatively TRBD1 (5 bases). Trimming took 4 bases from V and 3 from J, leaving 13 bases between them. CDR1 is SGHRS and CDR2 is YFSETQ in the germline V gene. The CDR3 extends over 14 amino acids. The CDR3 nucleotides are TGCGCCAGCAGCCGTAGATGGGACGACTATGGCTACACCTTC. Its protein is CASSRRWDDYGYTF.

The CDR3 nucleotides read TGCAGCGTTTTAAGCGGGTCCTACGAGCAGTACGTC. Protein sequence: CSVLSGSYEQYV. The chain carries TRBV29-1 and TRBJ2-7, with D maybe TRBD2 (6 bases). CDR1 and CDR2 from the germline V gene are SQVTM and ANQGSEA. Trimming removed 5 bases at V and 1 base at J, with 9 bases between. The CDR3 extends over 12 amino acids.

This clone occurred a few times. The CDR3 DNA reads TGTGCCAGCAGCGTAGTGCCTAGCGGGGGGGAAGAGACCCAGTACTTC. Protein: CASSVVPSGGEETQYF. The V gene is TRBV9, the J gene TRBJ2-5, with 12 bases lining up with TRBD2. Germline lookup yields CDR1 SGDLS and CDR2 YYNGEE. The trim removed 0 bases at V and 3 bases at J, leaving 3 bases unmatched. CDR3 length: 16 amino acids.

J is TRBJ1-5 and V is TRBV7-9, with 9 bases fitting TRBD1. From germline, CDR1 is SEHNR and CDR2 FQNEAQ (reference sequence). The V gene end was trimmed by 5 bases and the J gene end by 7 bases; junction bases not matched to a gene: 9. The CDR3 is made up of 15 amino acids. CDR3 loop: CASSGEGQGFQPQHF. The CDR3 nucleotides read TGTGCCAGCAGCGGGGAGGGACAGGGATTCCAGCCCCAGCATTTT.

This clone was observed once. V is TRBV2 and J is TRBJ2-7; 8 positions match TRBD1. This CDR3 is built from 15 residues. Trimming cost V 10 bases and J 4 bases; bases outside gene matches: 15. Germline-derived CDR1 and CDR2 are SNHLY and FYNNEI. CDR3 sequence (DNA): TGTGCCACCTCCGAGGGGGCAGGGGGCGAGTACGAGCAGTACGTC. Translated: CATSEGAGGEYEQYV.

V is TRBV7-3 and J is TRBJ2-1, with D perhaps TRBD1 or TRBD2 (6 bases each). The CDR3 has 17 residues. The ends were cut back, 0 bases at V and 5 bases at J, with 17 bases in the middle. CDR1 and CDR2 from the germline V gene are SGHTA and FQGTGA. The CDR3 region has the DNA TGTGCCAGCAGCTTAACGGGACGAACAAGGGGGGACAATGAGCAGTTCTTC. Translation gives CASSLTGRTRGDNEQFF.

The gene calls are TRBV6-5 and TRBJ1-1, with 10 bases matching TRBD1. This CDR3 contains 15 residues. Germline CDR1 reads MNHEY; CDR2 reads SVGAGI. J lost 3 bases, V lost 6 bases, and 7 bases had no gene match. The DNA for the CDR3 is TGTGCCAGCAGCAGACAGGGGGCGCAGGACACTGAAGCTTTCTTT. Amino acids: CASSRQGAQDTEAFF.

CDR3 DNA sequence: TGTGCCAGCAGTTCCCAGGGCTCTAATTCACCCCTCCACTTT. Protein: CASSSQGSNSPLHF. V is TRBV7-8 and J is TRBJ1-6, with TRBD1 as a possible D gene (5 bases). V was cut by 6 bases and J by 6 bases, with 12 bases left in between. The germline gives CDR1 SGHVS, CDR2 FQNEAQ. The CDR3 loop spans 14 amino acids.

Only one count was recorded for this clone. This chain's CDR3 is CASALGRTNEKLFF. CDR3 sequence (DNA): TGTGCCAGTGCATTGGGAAGAACTAATGAAAAACTGTTTTTT. The gene calls are TRBV6-5 and TRBJ1-4; unclear D gene. Germline V gene data show CDR1 as MNHEY and CDR2 as SVGAGI. This CDR3 has 14 residues. V shed 9 bases and J shed 1 base, with 12 bases lying between them.

The genes are TRBV30 and TRBJ1-2; D uncertain. The CDR3 extends over 12 amino acids. V was clipped by 8 bases and J by 8 bases, with 18 bases between them. Germline V gene data show CDR1 as GTSNPN and CDR2 as SVGIG (reference sequence). DNA of the CDR3: TGTGCCATGGAGCGGGAGGCGTACGGCTACACCTTC. It translates to CAMEREAYGYTF.

The chain combines TRBV11-2 with TRBJ1-5; D might be TRBD1 (6 bases). This CDR3 spans 18 amino acids. Germline V lookup: CDR1 SGHAT, CDR2 FQNNGV. Between the trimmed V and J ends, which lost 1 base and 7 bases, there was a span of 23 bases. The CDR3 nucleotides read TGTGCCAGCAGCTTAGGGATTGGGACACCCAGGCTGGGGCAGCCCCAGCATTTT. It yields the protein CASSLGIGTPRLGQPQHF.

This chain joins TRBV6-5 and TRBJ1-2; D is ambiguous. CDR3 size: 12 residues. Germline assignment: CDR1 MNHEY and CDR2 SVGAGI. V lost 6 bases and J 8 bases, leaving 13 bases between the germline ends. CDR3 bases: TGTGCCAGCAGCGGACTTTCGGACGGCTACACCTTC. This gives the protein CASSGLSDGYTF.